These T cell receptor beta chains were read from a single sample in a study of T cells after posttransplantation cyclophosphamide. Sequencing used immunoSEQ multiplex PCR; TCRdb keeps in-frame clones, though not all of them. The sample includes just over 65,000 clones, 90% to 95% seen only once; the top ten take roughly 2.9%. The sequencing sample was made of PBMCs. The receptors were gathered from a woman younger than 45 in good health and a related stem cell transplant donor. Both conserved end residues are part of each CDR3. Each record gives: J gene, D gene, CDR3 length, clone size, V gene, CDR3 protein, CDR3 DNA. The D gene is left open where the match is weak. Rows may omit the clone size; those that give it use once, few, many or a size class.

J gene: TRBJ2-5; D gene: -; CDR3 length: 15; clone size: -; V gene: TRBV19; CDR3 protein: CASSILGNPGETQYF; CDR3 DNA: TGTGCCAGTAGTATTCTCGGGAATCCCGGAGAGACCCAGTACTTC
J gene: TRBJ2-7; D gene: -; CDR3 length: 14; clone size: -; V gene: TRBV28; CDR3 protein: CASLGAAGAYEQYF; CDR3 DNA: TGTGCCAGCCTCGGGGCGGCAGGAGCCTACGAGCAGTACTTC
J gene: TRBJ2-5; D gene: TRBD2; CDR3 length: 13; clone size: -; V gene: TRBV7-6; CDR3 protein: CASSPSGGKTQYF; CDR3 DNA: TGTGCCAGCAGCCCTAGCGGGGGAAAGACCCAGTACTTC
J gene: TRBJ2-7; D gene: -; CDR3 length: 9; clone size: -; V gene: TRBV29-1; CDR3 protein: CSVEIQQYF; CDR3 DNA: TGCAGCGTTGAAATACAGCAGTACTTC
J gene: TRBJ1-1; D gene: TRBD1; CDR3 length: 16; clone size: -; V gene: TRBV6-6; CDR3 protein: CASSPWTGAPNTEAFF; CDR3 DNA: TGTGCCAGCAGTCCATGGACAGGGGCCCCGAACACTGAAGCTTTCTTT
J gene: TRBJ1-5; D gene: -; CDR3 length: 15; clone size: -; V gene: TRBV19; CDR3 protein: CASTETPYSNQPQHF; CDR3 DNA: TGTGCCAGTACTGAGACTCCTTATAGCAATCAGCCCCAGCATTTT
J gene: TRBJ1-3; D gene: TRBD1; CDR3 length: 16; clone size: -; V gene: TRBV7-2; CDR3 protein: CASSLGTGRSGNTIYF; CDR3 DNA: TGTGCCAGCAGCTTGGGGACAGGACGCTCTGGAAACACCATATATTTT
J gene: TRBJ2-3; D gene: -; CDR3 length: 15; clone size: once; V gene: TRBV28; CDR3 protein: CASSSVGGRVDTQYF; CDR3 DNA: TGTGCCAGCAGTTCCGTAGGGGGGCGGGTGGATACGCAGTATTTT
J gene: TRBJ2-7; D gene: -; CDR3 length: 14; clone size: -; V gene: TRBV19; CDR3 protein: CASSLRPSGDEQYF; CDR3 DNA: TGTGCCAGTAGTCTACGGCCATCGGGGGACGAGCAGTACTTC
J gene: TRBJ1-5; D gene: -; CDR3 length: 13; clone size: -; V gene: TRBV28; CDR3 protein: CASRYRGNQPQHF; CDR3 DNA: TGTGCCAGCAGATACAGGGGCAATCAGCCCCAGCATTTT
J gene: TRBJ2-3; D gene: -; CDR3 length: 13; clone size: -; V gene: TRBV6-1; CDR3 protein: CASSEERADTQYF; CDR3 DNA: TGTGCCAGCAGTGAAGAGAGGGCAGATACGCAGTATTTT
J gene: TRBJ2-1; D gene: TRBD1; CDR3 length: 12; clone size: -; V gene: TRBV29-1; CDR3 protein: CSVGTGGGEQFF; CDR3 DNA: TGCAGCGTTGGGACAGGGGGGGGTGAGCAGTTCTTC
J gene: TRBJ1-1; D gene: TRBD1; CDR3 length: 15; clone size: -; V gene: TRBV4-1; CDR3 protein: CASSHPWTGQTEAFF; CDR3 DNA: TGCGCCAGCAGCCACCCCTGGACAGGGCAGACTGAAGCTTTCTTT
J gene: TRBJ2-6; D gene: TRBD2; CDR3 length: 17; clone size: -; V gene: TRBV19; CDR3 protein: CASSVQRGASGANVLTF; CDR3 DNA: TGTGCCAGTAGTGTCCAGCGGGGGGCCTCTGGGGCCAACGTCCTGACTTTC
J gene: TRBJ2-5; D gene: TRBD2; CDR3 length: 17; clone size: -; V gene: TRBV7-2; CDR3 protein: CASSSLVSGGGFETQYF; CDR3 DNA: TGTGCCAGCAGCTCGTTAGTTTCCGGGGGGGGCTTTGAGACCCAGTACTTC
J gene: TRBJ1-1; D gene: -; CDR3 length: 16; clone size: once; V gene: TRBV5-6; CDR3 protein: CASSLRGGRMNTEAFF; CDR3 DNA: TGTGCCAGCAGCCTGCGTGGGGGAAGAATGAACACTGAAGCTTTCTTT
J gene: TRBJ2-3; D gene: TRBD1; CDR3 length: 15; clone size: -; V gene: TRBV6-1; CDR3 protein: CASTAQTGWSGTQYF; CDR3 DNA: TGTGCCAGCACAGCCCAGACAGGGTGGAGTGGTACGCAGTATTTT
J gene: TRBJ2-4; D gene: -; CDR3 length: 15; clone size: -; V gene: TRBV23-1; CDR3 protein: CASSQPSGLENIQYF; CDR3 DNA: TGCGCCAGCAGTCAACCCTCGGGGCTCGAAAACATTCAGTACTTC
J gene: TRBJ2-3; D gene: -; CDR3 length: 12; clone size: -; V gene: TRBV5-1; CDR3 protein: CASSLDVGTQYF; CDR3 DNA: TGCGCCAGCAGCTTGGATGTAGGTACGCAGTATTTT
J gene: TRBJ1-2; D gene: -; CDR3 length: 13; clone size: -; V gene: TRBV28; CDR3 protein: CASSPGIDYGYTF; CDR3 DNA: TGTGCCAGCTCCCCAGGGATCGACTATGGCTACACCTTC
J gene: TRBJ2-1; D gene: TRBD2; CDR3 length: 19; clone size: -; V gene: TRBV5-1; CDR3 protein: CASSLARLAGGSSYNEQFF; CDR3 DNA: TGCGCCAGCAGCTTGGCGCGGCTAGCGGGGGGGAGCTCCTACAATGAGCAGTTCTTC
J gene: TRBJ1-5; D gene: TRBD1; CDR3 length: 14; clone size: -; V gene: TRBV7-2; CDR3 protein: CASRGGGGNQPQHF; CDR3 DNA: TGTGCCAGCAGGGGAGGGGGCGGCAATCAGCCCCAGCATTTT
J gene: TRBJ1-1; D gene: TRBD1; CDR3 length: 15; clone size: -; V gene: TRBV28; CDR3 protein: CASSLSTNRGTEAFF; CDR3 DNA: TGTGCCAGCAGTTTATCCACGAACAGGGGCACTGAAGCTTTCTTT
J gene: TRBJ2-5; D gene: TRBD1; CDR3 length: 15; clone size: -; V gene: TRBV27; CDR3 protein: CASSAWTGSQETQYF; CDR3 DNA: TGTGCCAGCAGTGCTTGGACAGGGTCGCAAGAGACCCAGTACTTC
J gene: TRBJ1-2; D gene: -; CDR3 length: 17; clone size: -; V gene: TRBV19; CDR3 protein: CASSPRPGNRANYGYTF; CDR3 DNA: TGTGCCAGTAGTCCCCGACCAGGGAACCGAGCTAACTATGGCTACACCTTC
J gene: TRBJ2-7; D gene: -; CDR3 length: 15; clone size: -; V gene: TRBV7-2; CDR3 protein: CASSFRRGRADEQYF; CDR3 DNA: TGTGCCAGCAGCTTCCGGCGGGGCAGGGCCGACGAGCAGTACTTC
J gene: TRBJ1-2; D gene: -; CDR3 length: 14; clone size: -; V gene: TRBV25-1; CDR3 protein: CASTPWGTGGGYTF; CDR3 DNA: TGTGCCAGCACCCCCTGGGGCACCGGGGGTGGCTACACCTTC
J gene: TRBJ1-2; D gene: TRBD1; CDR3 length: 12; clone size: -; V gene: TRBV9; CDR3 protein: CASSTRGNGYTF; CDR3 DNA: TGTGCCAGCAGCACCAGGGGGAACGGCTACACCTTC